The 16 T cell receptor beta chains given below trace back to one sample, sequenced in a study of radiation and T cells in renal cell carcinoma. The data were produced by immunoSEQ multiplex PCR, yet TCRdb's version contains in-frame clones alone and is incomplete. The repertoire holds 15,000 to 20,000 clones, with over 60% as singletons. Treatment defined: 15 Gy SBRT to primary tumor, nephrectomy 4 weeks later. The sequencing used tumor tissue, collected from a patient whose treatment included radiotherapy and nephrectomy. These receptors were obtained from a woman in her 70s with renal cell carcinoma.

This chain links TRBV20-1 with TRBJ1-1; weak D call: TRBD1 (6 bases). Trimming shortened V by 5 bases and J by 5 bases, and 9 bases separated the two germline ends. The CDR3 runs 11 residues. The germline CDR1 and CDR2 sequences are DFQATT and SNEGSKA (reference sequence). The CDR3 loop reads CSASDRTEAFF. The DNA of the CDR3 is TGCAGTGCTTCTGACAGGACTGAAGCTTTCTTT.

The chain links TRBV2 to TRBJ2-1; TRBD2 might be the D (6 bases). CDR1 is SNHLY and CDR2 is FYNNEI in the germline V gene. The CDR3 has 13 residues. The V end was cut by 9 bases, the J end by 3 bases, with 12 bases between. The chain's CDR3 is CASAGTDYNEQFF. CDR3 nucleotide sequence: TGTGCCAGTGCCGGGACTGACTACAATGAGCAGTTCTTC.

The genes are TRBV29-1 and TRBJ2-4; 9 nucleotides align to TRBD2. The V gene's germline CDR1 is SQVTM and CDR2 ANQGSEA. This CDR3 has 16 residues. Trimming took 6 bases from V and 0 from J; bases not matched to a gene: 9. CDR3 loop: CSVPWLAGLAKNIQYF. In DNA, the CDR3 is TGCAGCGTCCCCTGGCTAGCGGGGCTAGCCAAAAACATTCAGTACTTC.

A single count supports this clone. The chain couples TRBV6-1 to TRBJ2-7; the D call may be TRBD1 or TRBD2 (5 bases each). Trimming shortened V by 3 bases and J by 0 bases, and 9 bases separated the two germline ends. CDR3 length: 14 amino acids. CDR1 and CDR2 from the germline V gene are MNHNS and SASEGT. CDR3 sequence: CASSEGPSSYEQYF. Here the CDR3 DNA reads TGTGCCAGCAGTGAGGGACCGAGCTCCTACGAGCAGTACTTC.

This clone was seen only once. The chain is built from TRBV11-3 and TRBJ2-7; D gene ambiguous. CDR3 length: 13 residues. V lost 0 bases to trimming and J lost 6 bases, with 9 bases between them. CDR1 is SGHNT and CDR2 is YENEEA in the germline V gene. CDR3 sequence: CASSLDVVSEQYF. CDR3 DNA: TGTGCCAGCAGCTTAGATGTCGTAAGCGAGCAGTACTTC. Full variable domain (remainder filled in from reference TRBV11-3 and TRBJ2-7): EAGVVQSPRYKIIEKKQPVAFWCNPISGHNTLYWYLQNLGQGPELLIRYENEEAVDDSQLPKDRFSAERLKGVDSTLKIQPAELGDSAVYLCASSLDVVSEQYFGPGTRLTVT.

This clone has a handful of counts. The V and J genes are TRBV7-2 and TRBJ2-7; tentative D call: TRBD2 (6 bases). The germline V and J ends were trimmed by 0 bases and 0 bases, with 9 bases remaining between them. Germline CDR1 is SGHTA and CDR2 is FQGNSA. This CDR3 comprises 15 residues. Written as DNA, the CDR3 is TGTGCCAGCAGCTTAGCCGGGGGTCTCTCCTACGAGCAGTACTTC. Amino acid sequence: CASSLAGGLSYEQYF.

The rearrangement uses TRBV2 and TRBJ2-5; 10 bases map to TRBD1. CDR1 is SNHLY and CDR2 is FYNNEI in the germline V gene. V trimming: 4 bases; J trimming: 2 bases; junction bases outside the gene matches: 1. CDR3 size: 14 residues. The chain's CDR3 is CASSGDRGQETQYF. For the CDR3, the DNA is TGTGCCAGCAGTGGGGACAGGGGTCAAGAGACCCAGTACTTC.

The gene calls are TRBV6-5 and TRBJ2-2; the D gene is possibly TRBD1 (6 bases). Trimming took off 6 bases at V and 1 base at J, with 12 bases between the two ends. The CDR3 loop spans 15 amino acids. CDR1 and CDR2 from the germline V gene are MNHEY and SVGAGI. CDR3 nucleotide sequence: TGTGCCAGCAGCCGGACAGCGCTGAACACCGGGGAGCTGTTTTTT. It yields the protein CASSRTALNTGELFF.

This chain joins TRBV27 and TRBJ2-5, with D hard to call. The CDR3 totals 13 residues. With 4 bases removed from V and 1 base from J, the gap between germline ends came to 7 bases. CDR1 MNHEY and CDR2 SMNVEV come from the germline V gene (reference sequence). In DNA form, the CDR3 reads TGTGCCAGCAGTTGGCAGGCCCAAGAGACCCAGTACTTC. This codes for CASSWQAQETQYF.

The genes are TRBV7-9 and TRBJ2-3; D ambiguous. The germline CDR1 and CDR2 sequences are SEHNR and FQNEAQ (reference sequence). V lost 1 base and J lost 9, with 8 bases in between. The CDR3 covers 12 residues. The DNA of the CDR3 is TGTGCCAGCAGCTTAGAAACAGCAACGCAGTATTTT. This encodes CASSLETATQYF.

This clone was counted a few times. This sequence joins TRBV19 and TRBJ2-7; 15 nucleotides align to TRBD2. The V gene's germline CDR1 is LNHDA and CDR2 SQIVND (reference sequence). The CDR3 is 18 residues long. Trimming removed 6 bases from V and 0 bases from J; junction bases left unmatched: 9. CDR3 sequence: CASSTGLAGGQSSYEQYF. Written as DNA, the CDR3 is TGTGCCAGTAGCACGGGACTAGCGGGGGGCCAAAGCTCCTACGAGCAGTACTTC.

The chain couples TRBV30 to TRBJ2-7; 9 bases align to TRBD1. Germline V gene data show CDR1 as GTSNPN and CDR2 as SVGIG (reference sequence). This CDR3 is built from 12 residues. V shed 3 bases and J 6 bases; nucleotides not matched to a gene: 3. In nucleotides, the CDR3 is TGTGCCTGGAGGACAGGGGGAGGCGAGCAGTACTTC. Translating it yields CAWRTGGGEQYF.

The J gene is TRBJ2-5, the V gene TRBV28; 7 bases fit TRBD1. J gave up 3 bases and V 6 bases, and 4 bases lay outside the gene matches. The CDR3 has 13 residues. Germline-derived CDR1 and CDR2 are MDHEN and SYDVKM. CDR3 in DNA: TGTGCCAGCAGGCCCACAGGGGAAGAGACCCAGTACTTC. As protein: CASRPTGEETQYF.

This chain links TRBV7-9 with TRBJ2-2; perhaps TRBD1 as D (5 bases). V lost 6 bases and J 7 bases, leaving 15 bases between the germline ends. The CDR3 runs 14 residues. Germline loops: CDR1 SEHNR, CDR2 FQNEAQ (reference sequence). CDR3 loop: CASSRQKASGELFF. CDR3 bases: TGTGCCAGCAGTCGACAGAAGGCGAGCGGGGAGCTGTTTTTT.

This sequence joins TRBV7-9 and TRBJ1-2, with a tentative D call TRBD1 (5 bases). V lost 4 bases and J 8 bases, leaving 8 bases between the germline ends. The germline V gene has CDR1 SEHNR and CDR2 FQNEAQ (reference sequence). This CDR3 is built from 11 residues. As DNA, the CDR3 is TGTGCCAGCAGCTCCGGGGGAGGCTACACCTTC. This sequence encodes CASSSGGGYTF.

V is TRBV4-1 and J is TRBJ1-4, with a possible D match to TRBD1 (6 bases). This CDR3 contains 16 residues. V shed 0 bases and J shed 6 bases, with 14 bases lying between them. Germline values: CDR1 MGHRA, CDR2 YSYEKL. CDR3 loop: CASSQDIGGRHEKLFF. The CDR3 nucleotides read TGCGCCAGCAGCCAAGATATCGGGGGGCGACATGAAAAACTGTTTTTT.